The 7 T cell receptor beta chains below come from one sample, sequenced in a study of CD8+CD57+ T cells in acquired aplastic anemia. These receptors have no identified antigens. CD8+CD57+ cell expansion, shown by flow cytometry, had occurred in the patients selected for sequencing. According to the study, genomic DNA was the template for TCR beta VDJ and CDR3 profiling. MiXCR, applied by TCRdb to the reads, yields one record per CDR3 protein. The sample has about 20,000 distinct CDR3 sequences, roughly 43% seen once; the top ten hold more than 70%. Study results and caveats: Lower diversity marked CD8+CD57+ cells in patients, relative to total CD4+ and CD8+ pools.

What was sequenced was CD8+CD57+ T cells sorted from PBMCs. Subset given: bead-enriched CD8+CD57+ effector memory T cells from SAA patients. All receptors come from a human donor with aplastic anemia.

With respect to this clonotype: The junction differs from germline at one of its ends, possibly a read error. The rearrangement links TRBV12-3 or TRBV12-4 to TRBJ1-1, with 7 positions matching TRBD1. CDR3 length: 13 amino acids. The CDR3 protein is CTSSRGGRDEAFF. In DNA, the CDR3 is TGTACCAGCAGTCGAGGGGGCAGGGATGAAGCTTTCTTT.

The CDR3 is CASSLSRDTQYF. The DNA for the CDR3 is TGTGCCAGCAGCTTGAGTAGAGATACGCAGTATTTT. The rearrangement joins TRBV5-6 to TRBJ2-3; D is undetermined. The CDR3 runs 12 residues. Germline V CDR1 and CDR2: SGHDT, YYEEEE. V lost 1 base and J lost 5, with 5 bases in between.

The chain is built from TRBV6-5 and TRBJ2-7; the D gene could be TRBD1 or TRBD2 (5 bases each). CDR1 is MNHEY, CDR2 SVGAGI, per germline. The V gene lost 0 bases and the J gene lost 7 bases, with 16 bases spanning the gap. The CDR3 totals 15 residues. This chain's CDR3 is CASSYSGAASGEQYF. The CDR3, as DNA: TGTGCCAGCAGTTACTCCGGGGCAGCTTCGGGAGAGCAGTACTTC.

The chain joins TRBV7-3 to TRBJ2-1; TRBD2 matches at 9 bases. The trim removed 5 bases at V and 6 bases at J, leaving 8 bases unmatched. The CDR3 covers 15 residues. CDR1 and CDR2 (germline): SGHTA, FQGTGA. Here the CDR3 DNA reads TGTGCCAGCAGCGCCCTCGAGCGGGGGGCCAATGAGCAGTTCTTC. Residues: CASSALERGANEQFF.

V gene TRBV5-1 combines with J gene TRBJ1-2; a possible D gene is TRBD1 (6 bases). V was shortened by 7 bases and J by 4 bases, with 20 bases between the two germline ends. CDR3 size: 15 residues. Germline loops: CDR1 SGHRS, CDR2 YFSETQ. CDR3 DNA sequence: TGCGCCAGCGGCGCCACTCAGGGGCAAGGCTATGGCTACACCTTC. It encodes CASGATQGQGYGYTF. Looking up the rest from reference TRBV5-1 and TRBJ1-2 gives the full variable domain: KAGVTQTPRYLIKTRGQQVTLSCSPISGHRSVSWYQQTPGQGLQFLFEYFSETQRNKGNFPGRFSGRQFSNSRSEMNVSTLELGDSALYLCASGATQGQGYGYTFGSGTRLTVV.

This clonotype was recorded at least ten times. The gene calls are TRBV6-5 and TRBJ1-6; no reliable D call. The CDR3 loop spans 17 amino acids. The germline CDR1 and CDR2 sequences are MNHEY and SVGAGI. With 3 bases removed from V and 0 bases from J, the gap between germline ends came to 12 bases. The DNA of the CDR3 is TGTGCCAGCAGTTATGGTGGACGGAGCTCCTATAATTCACCCCTCCACTTT. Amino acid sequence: CASSYGGRSSYNSPLHF.

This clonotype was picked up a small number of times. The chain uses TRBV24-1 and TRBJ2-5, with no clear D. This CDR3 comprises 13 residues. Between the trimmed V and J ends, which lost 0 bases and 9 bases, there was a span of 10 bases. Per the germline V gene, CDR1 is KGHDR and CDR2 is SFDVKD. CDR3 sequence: CATSDLGYEPQYF. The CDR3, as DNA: TGTGCCACCAGTGATTTGGGGTACGAGCCCCAGTACTTC.